The sequence of this TCR beta chain was determined in a study of cytomegalovirus exposure and HLA in healthy donors. 13 Jbeta primers and 60 Vbeta primers were used for the PCR. The data were produced by immunoSEQ multiplex PCR, yet TCRdb's version contains in-frame clones alone and is incomplete. The sample shows about 77,000 clones, about four fifths of them seen only once. This TCR derives from a man between 35 and 55 years old in good health and CMV-seronegative. Sequencing was performed on PBMCs.

The CDR3 region is CASSLGLAGGTYEQYF. CDR3 in DNA: TGTGCCAGCAGTTTAGGACTAGCGGGGGGGACCTACGAGCAGTACTTC. The chain is built from TRBV28 and TRBJ2-7; 15 positions agree with TRBD2. The CDR3 runs to 16 residues. With V trimmed by 2 bases and J by 2 bases, 1 base remained unmatched. From germline, CDR1 is MDHEN and CDR2 SYDVKM.